Listed below are T cell receptor beta chains from one sample, sequenced in a study of chemoradiotherapy in HPV16-positive cancers. Assay: immunoSEQ multiplex PCR; the TCRdb copy retains only in-frame clones and omits some. Of tens of thousands of clones detected, just under 95% appear once; the ten largest clones hold around a sixth. Specimen: blood, collected from a patient who underwent chemoradiotherapy. The receptors were gathered from a human donor with HPV-associated anogenital cancer. Both conserved end residues are part of each CDR3. A D gene is named only where the DNA matches it firmly. Clone size is given for some rows only: seen once, a few or many times, or a class if the clone is expanded.

CDR3aa: CASSRTTGEYETQYF
CDR3nt: TGTGCCAGCTCGCGGACGACAGGGGAGTATGAGACCCAGTACTTC
abundance: .
d_gene: TRBD1
j_gene: TRBJ2-5
v_gene: TRBV18

CDR3aa: CASSLQEVAGYEQYF
CDR3nt: TGTGCCAGCAGCTTACAGGAGGTGGCGGGCTACGAGCAGTACTTC
abundance: .
d_gene: .
j_gene: TRBJ2-7
v_gene: TRBV7-8

CDR3aa: CASSLDGVRDYGYTF
CDR3nt: TGTGCCAGCAGCTTGGACGGTGTGCGGGACTATGGCTACACCTTC
abundance: .
d_gene: .
j_gene: TRBJ1-2
v_gene: TRBV5-5

CDR3aa: CASSYLNYGYTF
CDR3nt: TGTGCCAGCAGTTACCTTAACTATGGCTACACCTTC
abundance: .
d_gene: .
j_gene: TRBJ1-2
v_gene: TRBV28

CDR3aa: CASSLQATAYEQYF
CDR3nt: TGTGCCAGCAGCTTACAGGCTACGGCCTACGAGCAGTACTTC
abundance: .
d_gene: .
j_gene: TRBJ2-7
v_gene: TRBV7-8

CDR3aa: CASSDRTANTGELFF
CDR3nt: TGTGCCAGCTCGGACAGGACCGCGAACACCGGGGAGCTGTTTTTT
abundance: .
d_gene: TRBD1
j_gene: TRBJ2-2
v_gene: TRBV18

CDR3aa: CASRPTGGRDAYEQYF
CDR3nt: TGTGCCAGTAGACCAACGGGTGGGCGGGACGCCTACGAGCAGTACTTC
abundance: .
d_gene: .
j_gene: TRBJ2-7
v_gene: TRBV19

CDR3aa: CASSAGLMNTEAFF
CDR3nt: TGTGCCAGCAGTGCGGGCCTTATGAACACTGAAGCTTTCTTT
abundance: .
d_gene: .
j_gene: TRBJ1-1
v_gene: TRBV27

CDR3aa: CASSLWRATNPYGYTF
CDR3nt: TGTGCCAGCAGTTTATGGAGGGCGACCAACCCATATGGCTACACCTTC
abundance: .
d_gene: .
j_gene: TRBJ1-2
v_gene: TRBV28

CDR3aa: CASSPIGGMNYGYTF
CDR3nt: TGTGCCAGCAGCCCCATTGGGGGAATGAACTATGGCTACACCTTC
abundance: .
d_gene: .
j_gene: TRBJ1-2
v_gene: TRBV7-9

CDR3aa: CASSPQPGLNSPLHF
CDR3nt: TGTGCCAGCTCACCACAGCCCGGACTCAATTCACCCCTCCACTTT
abundance: .
d_gene: .
j_gene: TRBJ1-6
v_gene: TRBV18

CDR3aa: CASSLDYEQYF
CDR3nt: TGTGCCAGCAGTTTGGATTACGAGCAGTACTTC
abundance: .
d_gene: .
j_gene: TRBJ2-7
v_gene: TRBV27

CDR3aa: CASSRDRAYGYTF
CDR3nt: TGTGCCAGTAGCCGGGACAGGGCGTACGGCTACACCTTC
abundance: .
d_gene: TRBD1
j_gene: TRBJ1-2
v_gene: TRBV19

CDR3aa: CASSALQTGVQPQHF
CDR3nt: TGTGCCAGCAGTGCGCTCCAGACGGGTGTTCAGCCCCAGCATTTT
abundance: .
d_gene: .
j_gene: TRBJ1-5
v_gene: TRBV2

CDR3aa: CASRQGNTGNTIYF
CDR3nt: TGTGCCAGCCGTCAGGGGAACACTGGAAACACCATATATTTT
abundance: .
d_gene: .
j_gene: TRBJ1-3
v_gene: TRBV5-5

CDR3aa: CSVETGTGDDYEQYF
CDR3nt: TGCAGCGTGGAGACGGGGACAGGGGACGACTACGAGCAGTACTTC
abundance: .
d_gene: TRBD1
j_gene: TRBJ2-7
v_gene: TRBV29-1

CDR3aa: CASSPGHFQETQYF
CDR3nt: TGTGCCAGCAGTCCTGGACACTTCCAAGAGACCCAGTACTTC
abundance: once
d_gene: .
j_gene: TRBJ2-5
v_gene: TRBV6-5

CDR3aa: CASSLRTALNTEAFF
CDR3nt: TGCGCCAGCAGCCTAAGGACGGCCTTGAACACTGAAGCTTTCTTT
abundance: .
d_gene: .
j_gene: TRBJ1-1
v_gene: TRBV5-1

CDR3aa: CASSQAPGTRYEQYF
CDR3nt: TGCGCCAGCAGCCAGGCTCCCGGGACTAGGTACGAGCAGTACTTC
abundance: .
d_gene: TRBD2
j_gene: TRBJ2-7
v_gene: TRBV4-3

CDR3aa: CASGLVFMNTEAFF
CDR3nt: TGTGCTAGTGGTTTGGTATTTATGAACACTGAAGCTTTCTTT
abundance: once
d_gene: .
j_gene: TRBJ1-1
v_gene: TRBV12-5

CDR3aa: CASSTGGPNEKLFF
CDR3nt: TGTGCCAGTAGTACAGGGGGACCTAATGAAAAACTGTTTTTT
abundance: .
d_gene: TRBD1
j_gene: TRBJ1-4
v_gene: TRBV19

CDR3aa: CASSAGTSGRNEQFF
CDR3nt: TGTGCCAGCAGCGCCGGGACTAGCGGGAGGAATGAGCAGTTCTTC
abundance: .
d_gene: TRBD2
j_gene: TRBJ2-1
v_gene: TRBV7-2

CDR3aa: CASSHNLLGGRFGANVLTF
CDR3nt: TGTGCCAGCAGCCACAACCTTCTAGGGGGCAGGTTTGGGGCCAACGTCCTGACTTTC
abundance: .
d_gene: TRBD1
j_gene: TRBJ2-6
v_gene: TRBV11-2

CDR3aa: CASSRGRRTEAFF
CDR3nt: TGTGCCAGCAGCAGGGGGCGCCGGACTGAAGCTTTCTTT
abundance: .
d_gene: TRBD1
j_gene: TRBJ1-1
v_gene: TRBV6-5

CDR3aa: CASRGAGDFSNEQFF
CDR3nt: TGTGCCAGCAGGGGAGCGGGAGACTTCTCCAATGAGCAGTTCTTC
abundance: .
d_gene: TRBD2
j_gene: TRBJ2-1
v_gene: TRBV14

CDR3aa: CASSLEGQGDREQYF
CDR3nt: TGCGCCAGCAGCTTGGAGGGACAGGGCGATCGCGAGCAGTACTTC
abundance: .
d_gene: TRBD1
j_gene: TRBJ2-7
v_gene: TRBV5-1

CDR3aa: CASSYSRWREQYF
CDR3nt: TGTGCCAGCAGTTATAGTAGGTGGCGGGAGCAGTACTTC
abundance: .
d_gene: .
j_gene: TRBJ2-7
v_gene: TRBV6-5

CDR3aa: CASSVAGSSLSNQPQHF
CDR3nt: TGTGCCAGCAGTGTTGCGGGCAGCTCCCTTAGCAATCAGCCCCAGCATTTT
abundance: .
d_gene: .
j_gene: TRBJ1-5
v_gene: TRBV6-1